This T cell receptor beta chain was captured by sequencing in a study of CD8+ T cells in alopecia areata. At the level of the study: Twice daily, treated patients received 5 to 10 mg of oral tofacitinib.

Details on this clone: The antigen is unknown.

Broader study findings: Clonality in lesional scalp, especially alopecia totalis/universalis, exceeded that of normal scalp.

Trimming shortened V by 2 bases and J by 3 bases, and 13 bases separated the two germline ends. In germline, CDR1 is KGHSH, CDR2 LQKENI. The CDR3 has 15 amino acids. Indicated treatment: oral pan-JAK inhibitor, 5-10 mg twice daily. T lymphocytes (CD4+ and CD8+) were sorted from PBMCs. RNA, once extracted, was reverse transcribed into cDNA for use as the sequencing template. Some clones are missing from TCRdb's copy, which holds only in-frame ones; the method was immunoSEQ multiplex PCR. The sample has about 210,000 clones, 64% seen once. The sequence came from a human donor with alopecia areata. V usage is TRBV18 and J usage is TRBJ1-2; D is possibly TRBD1 (5 bases). The source material was CD4+ T cells sorted from blood, sampled at week 4, from a patient treated with tofacitinib. The chain's CDR3 is CASSPAGRDHYGYTF. As DNA, the CDR3 is TGTGCCAGCTCACCAGCAGGCAGGGACCACTATGGCTACACCTTC.